Following are 21 T cell receptor beta chains from one sample sequenced in a study of read filtering for tumor transcriptome and immune sequencing. Molecular barcoded adaptors covering alpha/delta and beta/gamma chains were used on about 0.4 ug RNA. MiXCR, run by TCRdb on the reads, gives a single entry per CDR3 protein. The profile shows about 45,000 distinct CDR3 sequences, around 21% of them singletons. Sequenced material: a population of CD138-negative cells sorted from bone marrow. The receptors come from a donor aged 40 or older with multiple myeloma.

This clonotype was recorded at least ten times. DNA of the CDR3: TGTGCCAGCTCACTGACAGGGGGATTGTCCGAGCAGTACTTC. Protein product: CASSLTGGLSEQYF. The V gene is TRBV18, the J gene TRBJ2-7; TRBD1 agrees at 9 bases. Unmatched junction bases numbered 7, after V lost 4 bases and J lost 6 bases. There are 14 residues in the CDR3. CDR1 is KGHSH, CDR2 LQKENI, per germline.

In regard to this clonotype: Given a much more abundant clone one base away, this may be a read error. The chain employs TRBV24-1 and TRBJ2-2; possibly TRBD2 for D (6 bases). The length of the CDR3 is 15 residues. Germline CDR1 reads KGHDR; CDR2 reads SFDVKD. The germline V and J ends were trimmed by 4 bases and 5 bases, with 13 bases remaining between them. The CDR3 DNA sequence: TGTGCCACCAGTGAGCCGGGACGGGGGACCGGGGAGCTGTTTTTT. It specifies CATSEPGRGTGELFF.

This clonotype was recorded many times. The chain combines TRBV11-2 with TRBJ1-4, with 7 bases lining up with TRBD1. The CDR3 spans 15 residues. J lost 7 bases, V lost 3 bases, and 8 bases had no gene match. Germline V gene data show CDR1 as SGHAT and CDR2 as FQNNGV. The CDR3 reads CASSLVGQAIEKLFF. DNA for the CDR3: TGTGCCAGCAGCTTGGTTGGACAGGCCATTGAAAAACTGTTTTTT.

The gene calls are TRBV29-1 and TRBJ2-7, with 8 bases matching TRBD2. The CDR3 consists of 10 residues. The germline CDR1 and CDR2 sequences are SQVTM and ANQGSEA. The CDR3 reads CGAGDHEQYF. CDR3 nucleotide sequence: TGCGGAGCGGGAGACCACGAGCAGTACTTC.

This clonotype was seen ten or more times. The V gene is TRBV6-6, the J gene TRBJ1-4; D not certain. CDR3 length equals 14 residues. Looked up from germline, CDR1 is MNHNY and CDR2 is SVGAGI (reference sequence). Trimming removed 5 bases from V and 8 bases from J, with 15 bases in between. The CDR3, as DNA: TGTGCCAGCAGTGCGGGGAGTTTTACAGAAAAACTGTTTTTT. Translated: CASSAGSFTEKLFF.

This clonotype has at least ten counts. The chain employs TRBV10-3 and TRBJ2-3, with D possibly matching TRBD1 (5 bases). The CDR3 extends over 16 amino acids. Between the trimmed V and J ends, which lost 4 bases and 2 bases, there was a span of 16 bases. Per germline, CDR1 ENHRY and CDR2 SYGVKD. The CDR3 loop reads CAISGSFRVLTDTQYF. CDR3 in DNA: TGTGCCATCAGTGGAAGTTTCAGGGTTCTCACAGATACGCAGTATTTT.

The chain links TRBV28 to TRBJ2-2; no clear D. Looked up from germline, CDR1 is MDHEN and CDR2 is SYDVKM. This CDR3 has 17 amino acids. V lost 3 bases, J lost 2 bases, and 16 bases lay in between. The CDR3, as DNA: TGTGCCAGCAGTTTCCACCCCCCCACAGCAAACACCGGGGAGCTGTTTTTT. Residues: CASSFHPPTANTGELFF.

Remarks on this clonotype: A much larger clone lies one base from this, so it may be a read error. The V and J genes are TRBV2 and TRBJ2-3; 7 nucleotides agree with TRBD2. Germline trimming cut 8 bases from V and 5 bases from J; bases unmatched to any gene: 16. CDR1 is SNHLY and CDR2 is FYNNEI in the germline V gene. The CDR3 runs 16 residues. CDR3 DNA: TGTGCCAGCGCCCGAAGAGAAGCCCGCGGGGGAGATACGCAGTATTTT. Amino acids: CASARREARGGDTQYF.

Concerning this clonotype itself: Compared with germline, one end of the junction differs, possibly owing to a read error. The J gene is TRBJ2-1, the V gene TRBV20-1; 8 bases are a match to TRBD2. The CDR3 totals 15 residues. Per germline, CDR1 DFQATT and CDR2 SNEGSKA (reference sequence). The CDR3 bases are TGCAGTGCTAGAGATCTAGCGGGCATAGTAAATGTGCAGTTCTTC. Its translation is CSARDLAGIVNVQFF.

This clonotype was found many times. The J gene is TRBJ2-3, the V gene TRBV25-1; D may be TRBD1 (6 bases). V was pared by 4 bases and J by 4 bases, with 12 bases between. Germline lookup yields CDR1 MGHDK and CDR2 SYGVNS. The CDR3 has 14 amino acids. The CDR3: CASSAARGADTQYF. The CDR3 DNA reads TGTGCCAGCAGTGCGGCCAGGGGCGCAGATACGCAGTATTTT.

This clonotype occurred many times. This sequence joins TRBV7-2 and TRBJ2-5; D not resolved. V was cut by 2 bases and J by 5 bases, with 3 bases left in between. The CDR3 spans 11 residues. Germline V gene lookup returns CDR1 SGHTA and CDR2 FQGNSA. The CDR3 DNA is TGTGCCAGCAGCTTATGGGAGACCCAGTACTTC. This codes for CASSLWETQYF.

Of note for this clonotype: This is likely a read error, given that the CDR3 carries no conserved phenylalanine or tryptophan at its end. The rearrangement joins TRBV28 to TRBJ1-1; TRBD1 is a possible D gene (5 bases). V lost 5 bases to trimming and J lost 3 bases, with 10 bases between them. There are 13 residues in the CDR3. The germline CDR1 and CDR2 sequences are MDHEN and SYDVKM. The CDR3 bases are TGTGCCAGCAGTGTTTGGGGCGACACTGAAGCTTTCTCT. Translating it yields CASSVWGDTEAFS.

Details on this clonotype: A much larger clone differs from this one at a single base, so this may be a read error. This chain uses TRBV6-2 or TRBV6-3 with TRBJ1-1; 7 bases fit TRBD1. CDR1 MNHEY and CDR2 SVGEGT come from the germline V gene. This CDR3 is 13 amino acids long. V lost 2 bases and J lost 4; bases outside the gene matches: 1. CDR3 residues: CASSYRDSTEAFF. CDR3 nucleotides: TGTGCCAGCAGTTACCGGGACAGCACTGAAGCTTTCTTT.

This clonotype was seen many times. The rearrangement links TRBV28 to TRBJ1-1, with TRBD1 matching 9 bases. Germline CDR1 is MDHEN and CDR2 is SYDVKM. The CDR3 has 17 residues. V shed 4 bases, J shed 0 bases, and the junction held 9 bases outside the gene matches. The chain's CDR3 is CASSSIGQGLLNTEAFF. Written as DNA, the CDR3 is TGTGCCAGCAGTTCAATAGGACAGGGGCTATTGAACACTGAAGCTTTCTTT.

As regards this clonotype: A much larger clone differs from this one at a single base, so this may be a read error. The gene calls are TRBV7-2 and TRBJ1-5, with a weak D call TRBD1 (6 bases). The J call is doubtful: the DNA matches TRBJ2-3 better. Germline loops: CDR1 SGHTA, CDR2 FQGNSA. This CDR3 has 14 residues. CDR3 coding DNA: TGTGCCAGCAGCCTCAGGGGAAGCAATCAGCCCCAGTATTTT. Translated, it gives CASSLRGSNQPQYF.

This clonotype occurred once. This likely came from a read error, as a far larger clone is one base away. The gene calls are TRBV7-9 and TRBJ2-1; tentatively, D is TRBD1 (6 bases). Germline values: CDR1 SEHNR, CDR2 FQNEAQ (reference sequence). This CDR3 region has 16 residues. Trimming stripped 6 bases from V and 9 bases from J, with 24 bases between. The CDR3 protein is CASRPGRGLRGGEQFF. The CDR3 DNA reads as TGTGCCAGCAGACCTGGCAGGGGCCTTAGAGGCGGTGAGCAGTTCTTC.

This clonotype was seen a handful of times. The CDR3 loop reads CASSVESTDTQYF. The CDR3 coding sequence is TGTGCCAGCAGCGTAGAGAGCACAGATACGCAGTATTTT. The chain joins TRBV9 to TRBJ2-3; D call uncertain. The length of the CDR3 is 13 residues. V lost 0 bases, J lost 0 bases, and 2 bases lay in between. CDR1 and CDR2 from the germline V gene are SGDLS and YYNGEE.

In its sample, this clonotype was seen a few times. The chain has TRBV18 and TRBJ2-3; 8 bases match TRBD2. Germline CDR1 is KGHSH and CDR2 is LQKENI. After removal of 3 bases from V and 1 base from J, the junction contained 0 bases not matched to a gene. CDR3 size: 14 residues. The DNA of the CDR3 is TGTGCCAGCTCACCGCGGGAGGGCACAGATACGCAGTATTTT. It codes for CASSPREGTDTQYF. The entire variable domain, with the rest obtained from reference TRBV18 and TRBJ2-3, is as follows: NAGVMQNPRHLVRRRGQEARLRCSPMKGHSHVYWYRQLPEEGLKFMVYLQKENIIDESGMPKERFSAEFPKEGPSILRIQQVVRGDSAAYFCASSPREGTDTQYFGPGTRLTVL.

This clonotype was seen ten or more times. The V and J genes are TRBV19 and TRBJ1-1, with a tentative D call TRBD1 (5 bases). V lost 8 bases, J lost 0 bases, and 13 bases lay in between. The CDR3 has 14 residues. Germline V gives CDR1 LNHDA, CDR2 SQIVND (reference sequence). The chain's CDR3 is CASAKVGLNTEAFF. Here the CDR3 DNA reads TGTGCCAGTGCTAAGGTGGGGCTGAACACTGAAGCTTTCTTT.

This clonotype was seen once. The chain uses TRBV5-1 and TRBJ2-1; perhaps TRBD1 as D (5 bases). The CDR3 consists of 15 residues. Per germline, CDR1 SGHRS and CDR2 YFSETQ. V gave up 0 bases and J gave up 2 bases, with 9 bases separating them. CDR3 sequence: CASSLGQIPYNEQFF. As DNA, the CDR3 is TGCGCCAGCAGCTTGGGACAGATACCCTACAATGAGCAGTTCTTC.

About this clonotype: A read error may produce the germline difference seen at one junction end. V is TRBV4-1 and J is TRBJ2-1; 8 bases map to TRBD2. Germline V gives CDR1 MGHRA, CDR2 YSYEKL. The CDR3 is made up of 16 amino acids. The CDR3 loop is CASSQWQGLDYNEQLF. The CDR3 DNA follows: TGCGCCAGCAGCCAATGGCAGGGACTAGACTACAATGAACAGCTCTTC.